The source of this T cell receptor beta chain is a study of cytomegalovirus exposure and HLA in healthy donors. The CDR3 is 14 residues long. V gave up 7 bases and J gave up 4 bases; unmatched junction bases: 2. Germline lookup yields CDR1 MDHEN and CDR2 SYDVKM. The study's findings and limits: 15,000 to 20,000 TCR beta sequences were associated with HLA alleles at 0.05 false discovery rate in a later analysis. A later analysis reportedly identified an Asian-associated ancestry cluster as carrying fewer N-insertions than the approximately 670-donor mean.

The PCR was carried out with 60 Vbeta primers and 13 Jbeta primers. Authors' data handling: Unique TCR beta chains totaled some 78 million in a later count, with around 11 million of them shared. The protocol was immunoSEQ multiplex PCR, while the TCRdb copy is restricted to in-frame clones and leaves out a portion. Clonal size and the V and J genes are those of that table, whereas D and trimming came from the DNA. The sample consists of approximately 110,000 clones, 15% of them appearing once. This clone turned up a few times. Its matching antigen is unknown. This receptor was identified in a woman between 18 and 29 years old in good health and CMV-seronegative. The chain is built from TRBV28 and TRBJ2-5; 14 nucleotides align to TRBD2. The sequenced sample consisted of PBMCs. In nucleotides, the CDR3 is TGTGCCAGCACGGGACTAGCGGGGGTAGAGACCCAGTACTTC. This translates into CASTGLAGVETQYF.